One sample yielded the 32 T cell receptor beta chains listed below, sequenced in a study of shared clonotypes between healthy human individuals. The repertoire was sequenced with immunoSEQ multiplex PCR; TCRdb's copy has only in-frame clones and lacks some. The sample includes about 690,000 clones, about 90% of them seen just once. The sample comprised memory CD8+ T cells from PBMCs. Subset denoted: CD45RO+ cells pooled with CCR7-negative TemRA cells. The receptors here all came from a man between 18 and 35 years old in good health. Some clones in this sample may be carry-over from other donors' samples.

This clone was counted between two and nine times. The genes are TRBV30 and TRBJ1-1; D ambiguous. CDR1 is GTSNPN and CDR2 is SVGIG in the germline V gene (reference sequence). V dropped 3 bases and J dropped 5 bases, with 19 bases sitting between them. The CDR3 has 15 residues. This CDR3 is CAWRGDLGPVTEAFF. CDR3 in DNA: TGTGCCTGGAGAGGTGACCTCGGTCCAGTAACTGAAGCTTTCTTT.

The chain carries TRBV7-9 and TRBJ2-7; 7 nucleotides match TRBD1. Germline CDR1 and CDR2: SEHNR and FQNEAQ (reference sequence). With V trimmed by 3 bases and J by 5 bases, 4 bases remained unmatched. The CDR3 sequence is 13 residues long. Written as DNA, the CDR3 is TGTGCCAGCAGCTTCGCAGGGGGTCACGAGCAGTACTTC. It is translated as CASSFAGGHEQYF.

The genes are TRBV4-1 and TRBJ2-3; 9 bases fit TRBD1. The V segment lost 3 bases and the J segment 1 base; nucleotides outside the gene matches: 5. The CDR3 has 16 residues. Per germline, CDR1 MGHRA and CDR2 YSYEKL. CDR3 sequence reads: CASSQVTGGGTDTQYF. For the CDR3, the DNA is TGCGCCAGCAGCCAGGTGACAGGGGGAGGCACAGATACGCAGTATTTT.

The chain recombines TRBV7-9 with TRBJ2-5; 11 positions match TRBD2. CDR1 and CDR2 (germline): SEHNR, FQNEAQ (reference sequence). The ends lost 5 bases at V and 5 bases at J; junction bases unmatched: 7. The CDR3 has 15 amino acids. CDR3 bases: TGTGCCAGCAGCGCCCTAGCGGGAGGAGGGGAGACCCAGTACTTC. It encodes CASSALAGGGETQYF.

This chain connects TRBV9 to TRBJ2-7; 9 positions match TRBD1. The CDR3 is 15 residues long. Looked up from germline, CDR1 is SGDLS and CDR2 is YYNGEE. V trimming: 2 bases; J trimming: 0 bases; junction bases outside the gene matches: 3. The CDR3 DNA follows: TGTGCCAGCAGCGTGGACAGGGGAGACTCCTACGAGCAGTACTTC. Its translation is CASSVDRGDSYEQYF.

The CDR3 is CASSQVRGEQYF. The CDR3 coding sequence is TGCGCCAGCAGCCAAGTTCGAGGCGAGCAGTACTTC. The genes are TRBV4-1 and TRBJ2-7; no clear D. CDR3 length equals 12 residues. The V gene lost 1 base and the J gene lost 6 bases, with 7 bases spanning the gap. Looked up from germline, CDR1 is MGHRA and CDR2 is YSYEKL.

The chain recombines TRBV4-2 with TRBJ2-6; no clear D gene. Trimming removed 3 bases at V and 0 bases at J, with 9 bases between. Germline V gene lookup returns CDR1 LGHNA and CDR2 YNFKEQ. This CDR3 is built from 16 residues. The CDR3 protein is CASSQAASSGANVLTF. The CDR3 DNA follows: TGTGCCAGCAGCCAGGCGGCAAGCTCTGGGGCCAACGTCCTGACTTTC.

This rearrangement joins TRBV7-6 to TRBJ2-7, with 8 positions matching TRBD2. The germline gives CDR1 SGHVS, CDR2 FNYEAQ. With V trimmed by 6 bases and J by 7 bases, 14 bases remained unmatched. The CDR3 runs to 15 residues. The CDR3 protein is CASSYSGTRSGEQYF. CDR3 sequence (DNA): TGTGCCAGCAGTTACTCCGGGACTAGATCTGGGGAGCAGTACTTC.

The CDR3 DNA is TGTGCCAGCAGCGTTCTAGCGGGAGGGCCTAATGAGCAGTTCTTC. The encoded protein is CASSVLAGGPNEQFF. The J gene is TRBJ2-1, the V gene TRBV6-5; 12 positions agree with TRBD2. V shed 6 bases, J shed 7 bases, and the junction held 7 bases outside the gene matches. In germline, CDR1 is MNHEY, CDR2 SVGAGI. The CDR3 contains 15 residues.

V usage is TRBV10-3 and J usage is TRBJ2-5, with D possibly TRBD1 on 5 matching bases. This CDR3 has 14 residues. V lost 4 bases and J lost 5, with 14 bases in between. Germline V gene data show CDR1 as ENHRY and CDR2 as SYGVKD. The CDR3 is CAISVRGPRETQYF. Written as DNA, the CDR3 is TGTGCCATCAGTGTAAGGGGCCCCCGGGAGACCCAGTACTTC.

CDR3 nucleotides: TGTGCCAGCAGCTCCTACGGACAGCCTTATAGCAATCAGCCCCAGCATTTT. Its protein is CASSSYGQPYSNQPQHF. The chain couples TRBV5-8 to TRBJ1-5; possibly TRBD1 for D (6 bases). CDR3 size: 17 residues. Trimming took off 3 bases at V and 0 bases at J, with 16 bases between the two ends. In germline, CDR1 is SGHTS, CDR2 YDEGEE.

The chain has TRBV28 and TRBJ1-2; possible D gene TRBD1, 6 bases. CDR3 length: 13 amino acids. Looked up from germline, CDR1 is MDHEN and CDR2 is SYDVKM. V lost 7 bases to trimming and J lost 7 bases, with 16 bases between them. CDR3 protein: CASNRGGAGGYTF. The CDR3 DNA is TGTGCCAGCAACAGAGGGGGGGCCGGTGGCTACACCTTC.

V gene TRBV15 combines with J gene TRBJ1-5; D not certain. Germline-derived CDR1 and CDR2 are LNHNV and YYDKDF (reference sequence). Trimming removed 3 bases from V and 0 bases from J, with 12 bases in between. The CDR3 is 16 amino acids. The CDR3 DNA reads as TGTGCCACCAGCAGTTTCCGGACGGGTAGCAATCAGCCCCAGCATTTT. It yields the protein CATSSFRTGSNQPQHF.

This chain joins TRBV27 and TRBJ1-1; no clear D gene. The germline V gene encodes CDR1 MNHEY and CDR2 SMNVEV (reference sequence). V lost 5 bases and J 2 bases, leaving 9 bases between the germline ends. The CDR3 spans 13 residues. CDR3 nucleotides: TGTGCCAGCAGTGGCTGGGAAAACACTGAAGCTTTCTTT. Amino acid sequence: CASSGWENTEAFF.

The chain has TRBV13 and TRBJ2-1; 7 nucleotides agree with TRBD2. Germline V gene lookup returns CDR1 PRHDT and CDR2 FYEKMQ (reference sequence). Losses at the gene ends were 3 bases for V and 6 bases for J; bases not matched to a gene: 5. CDR3 length: 14 amino acids. CDR3 protein: CASSLGGSLNEQFF. Here the CDR3 DNA reads TGTGCCAGCAGCTTGGGCGGGAGTCTCAATGAGCAGTTCTTC. Full variable domain (outside the CDR3, taken from reference TRBV13 and TRBJ2-1): AAGVIQSPRHLIKEKRETATLKCYPIPRHDTVYWYQQGPGQDPQFLISFYEKMQSDKGSIPDRFSAQQFSDYHSELNMSSLELGDSALYFCASSLGGSLNEQFFGPGTRLTVL.

This chain connects TRBV19 to TRBJ2-1; 8 bases fit TRBD2. Germline values: CDR1 LNHDA, CDR2 SQIVND (reference sequence). The CDR3 totals 15 residues. After removal of 8 bases from V and 4 bases from J, the junction contained 10 bases not matched to a gene. Written as DNA, the CDR3 is TGTGCCAGTCGGGTGATGAGCGGGGGATACAATGAGCAGTTCTTC. Residues: CASRVMSGGYNEQFF.

The rearrangement joins TRBV5-1 to TRBJ2-7, with 7 bases fitting TRBD1. Germline V gene sequence: CDR1 SGHRS, CDR2 YFSETQ. The CDR3 is 14 amino acids. V was clipped by 0 bases and J by 6 bases; unmatched bases: 6. CDR3 sequence: CASSLETPGGEQYF. DNA for the CDR3: TGCGCCAGCAGCTTGGAAACCCCAGGGGGCGAGCAGTACTTC.

The chain combines TRBV2 with TRBJ2-5, with 10 bases lining up with TRBD1. There are 14 residues in the CDR3. V lost 5 bases and J lost 4; bases outside the gene matches: 4. Germline CDR1 is SNHLY and CDR2 is FYNNEI. The CDR3 DNA reads as TGTGCCAGCAGTCAAGACAGGGGGCGAGAGACCCAGTACTTC. The encoded protein is CASSQDRGRETQYF.

J is TRBJ2-7 and V is TRBV18; 10 bases line up with TRBD2. The CDR3 length is 16 residues. J was trimmed by 3 bases and V by 3 bases; bases with no gene match: 8. Germline CDR1 KGHSH, CDR2 LQKENI. CDR3 protein: CASSPPLAGAGYEQYF. CDR3 coding DNA: TGTGCCAGCTCACCCCCCCTAGCGGGAGCGGGCTACGAGCAGTACTTC.

The DNA for the CDR3 is TGTGCCAGCAGCTTAGCCTGGGAAGAGACCCAGTACTTC. This codes for CASSLAWEETQYF. This chain links TRBV7-9 with TRBJ2-5; D gene uncertain. The V gene lost 0 bases and the J gene lost 3 bases, with 5 bases spanning the gap. The CDR3 totals 13 residues. Germline CDR1 reads SEHNR; CDR2 reads FQNEAQ (reference sequence).

The chain joins TRBV5-5 to TRBJ1-1, with unresolved D. V was shortened by 0 bases and J by 0 bases, with 9 bases between the two germline ends. The germline V gene encodes CDR1 SGHKS and CDR2 YYEKEE (reference sequence). This CDR3 is built from 15 residues. The CDR3 loop is CASSLEWKMNTEAFF. CDR3 in DNA: TGTGCCAGCAGCTTGGAATGGAAGATGAACACTGAAGCTTTCTTT.

V and J are TRBV28 and TRBJ2-2; tentative D call: TRBD1 (6 bases). The CDR3 is made up of 15 amino acids. Germline assignment: CDR1 MDHEN and CDR2 SYDVKM. Trimming shortened V by 5 bases and J by 1 base, and 11 bases separated the two germline ends. CDR3 loop: CASSPWDKNTGELFF. CDR3 coding DNA: TGTGCCAGCAGTCCGTGGGACAAGAACACCGGGGAGCTGTTTTTT.

V is TRBV7-9 and J is TRBJ1-2, with 7 bases identical to TRBD1. V lost 5 bases and J lost 4; bases outside the gene matches: 10. CDR3 length equals 15 residues. Germline values: CDR1 SEHNR, CDR2 FQNEAQ (reference sequence). This CDR3 reads CASSNTAGQLYGYTF. The CDR3 DNA sequence: TGTGCCAGCAGCAATACAGCGGGACAGCTCTATGGCTACACCTTC.

The chain carries TRBV5-4 and TRBJ2-3, with D perhaps matching TRBD2 (6 bases). V lost 6 bases to trimming and J lost 6 bases, with 11 bases between them. The CDR3 has 12 residues. Germline CDR1 is SGHNT and CDR2 is YYREEE (reference sequence). The CDR3 loop is CASNNRGDTQYF. The CDR3 bases are TGTGCCAGCAACAATCGGGGGGATACGCAGTATTTT.

This clone is a singleton in its sample. V and J are TRBV7-9 and TRBJ2-3; 9 bases line up with TRBD2. This CDR3 region has 15 residues. CDR1 and CDR2 from the germline V gene are SEHNR and FQNEAQ (reference sequence). Trimming at V came to 1 base and at J to 8 bases, leaving 7 bases not matched to a gene. The CDR3 region has the DNA TGTGCCAGCAGCTTAGTTCTAGCGGGGTTAGGTACGCAGTATTTT. Translated: CASSLVLAGLGTQYF.

The chain has TRBV5-1 and TRBJ1-1; tentative D call: TRBD1 (6 bases). The germline gives CDR1 SGHRS, CDR2 YFSETQ. V lost 1 base and J 4 bases, leaving 8 bases between the germline ends. The CDR3 totals 13 residues. CDR3 nucleotide sequence: TGCGCCAGCAGCTTGAGGGGGGGCACTGAAGCTTTCTTT. Amino acids: CASSLRGGTEAFF.

Written as DNA, the CDR3 is TGTGCCAGCAGTCGAATAGGACCGCCAAGCTCTGGAAACACCATATATTTT. This translates into CASSRIGPPSSGNTIYF. The chain carries TRBV2 and TRBJ1-3, with no clear D. CDR1 and CDR2 from the germline V gene are SNHLY and FYNNEI. The CDR3 runs 17 residues. The V end lost 5 bases, the J end lost 0 bases, and 17 bases lay between the germline ends. Full variable domain (remainder filled in from reference TRBV2 and TRBJ1-3): EPEVTQTPSHQVTQMGQEVILRCVPISNHLYFYWYRQILGQKVEFLVSFYNNEISEKSEIFDDQFSVERPDGSNFTLKIRSTKLEDSAMYFCASSRIGPPSSGNTIYFGEGSWLTVV.

The V gene is TRBV7-9, the J gene TRBJ2-2, with a possible D match to TRBD1 (6 bases). The CDR3 has 16 residues. CDR1 is SEHNR and CDR2 is FQNEAQ in the germline V gene (reference sequence). V lost 7 bases, J lost 1 base, and 16 bases lay in between. CDR3 region: CASTPRGQRNTGELFF. DNA of the CDR3: TGTGCCAGCACACCCCGTGGACAGAGGAACACCGGGGAGCTGTTTTTT.

The J gene is TRBJ1-1, the V gene TRBV28; TRBD1 might be the D (6 bases). CDR1 MDHEN and CDR2 SYDVKM come from the germline V gene. Trimming cost V 6 bases and J 10 bases, with 21 bases left between them. This CDR3 is built from 14 residues. DNA of the CDR3: TGTGCCAGCAGCCAAACAGGGAGGGGTTTTGGAGCTTTCTTT. It codes for CASSQTGRGFGAFF.

The table lists this clone with a few counts. The CDR3 protein is CASSGQGYEQYF. The DNA of the CDR3 is TGTGCCAGCAGCGGACAGGGCTACGAGCAGTACTTC. This chain uses TRBV9 with TRBJ2-7, with 7 nucleotides matching TRBD1. This CDR3 has 12 amino acids. CDR1 and CDR2 from the germline V gene are SGDLS and YYNGEE. The V segment lost 3 bases and the J segment 3 bases; nucleotides outside the gene matches: 0.

The CDR3 spells CASRKGSGANVLTF. CDR3 sequence (DNA): TGTGCCAGCAGAAAGGGATCGGGGGCCAACGTCCTGACTTTC. The chain has TRBV25-1 and TRBJ2-6; D uncertain. This CDR3 is built from 14 residues. With 6 bases removed from V and 4 bases from J, the gap between germline ends came to 10 bases. Germline values: CDR1 MGHDK, CDR2 SYGVNS.

The rearrangement links TRBV30 to TRBJ1-2; D remains unclear. V shed 0 bases and J shed 8 bases, with 7 bases lying between them. Per germline, CDR1 GTSNPN and CDR2 SVGIG (reference sequence). The CDR3 is made up of 11 amino acids. The CDR3 spells CAWSVTSGYTF. The CDR3 DNA follows: TGTGCCTGGAGTGTCACCAGCGGCTACACCTTC.